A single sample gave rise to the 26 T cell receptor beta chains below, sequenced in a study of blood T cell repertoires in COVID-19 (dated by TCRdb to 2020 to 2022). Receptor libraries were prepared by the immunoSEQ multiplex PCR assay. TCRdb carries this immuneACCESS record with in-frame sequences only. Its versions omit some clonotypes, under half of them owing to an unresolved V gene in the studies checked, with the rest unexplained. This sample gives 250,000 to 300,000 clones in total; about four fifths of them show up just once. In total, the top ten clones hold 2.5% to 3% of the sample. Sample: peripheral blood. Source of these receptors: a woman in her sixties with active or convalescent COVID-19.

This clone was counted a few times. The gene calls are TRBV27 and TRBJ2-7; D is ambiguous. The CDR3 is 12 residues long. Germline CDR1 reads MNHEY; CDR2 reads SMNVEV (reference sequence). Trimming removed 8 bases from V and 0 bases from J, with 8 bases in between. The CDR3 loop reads CASADISYEQYF. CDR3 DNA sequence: TGTGCCAGCGCCGACATCTCCTACGAGCAGTACTTC.

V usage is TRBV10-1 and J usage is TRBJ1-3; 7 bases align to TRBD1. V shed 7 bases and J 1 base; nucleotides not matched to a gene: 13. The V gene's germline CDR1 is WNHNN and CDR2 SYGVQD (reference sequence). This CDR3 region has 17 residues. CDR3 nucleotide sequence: TGCGCCAGCATAGCGGCGGAATTGGACAGGTCTGGAAACACCATATATTTT. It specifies CASIAAELDRSGNTIYF.

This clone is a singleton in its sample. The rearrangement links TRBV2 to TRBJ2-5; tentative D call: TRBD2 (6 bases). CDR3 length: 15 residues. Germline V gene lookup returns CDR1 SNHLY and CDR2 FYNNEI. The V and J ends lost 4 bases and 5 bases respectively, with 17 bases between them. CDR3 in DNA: TGTGCCAGCAGTGCCCAAAACGGGGCGGGGGAGACCCAGTACTTC. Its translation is CASSAQNGAGETQYF.

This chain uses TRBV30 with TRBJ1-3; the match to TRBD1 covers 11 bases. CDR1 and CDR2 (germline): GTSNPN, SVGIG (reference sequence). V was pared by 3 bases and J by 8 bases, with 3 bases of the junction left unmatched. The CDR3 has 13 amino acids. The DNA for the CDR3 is TGTGCCTGGAGCCGGGACAGGGGGGACACCATATATTTT. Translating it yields CAWSRDRGDTIYF.

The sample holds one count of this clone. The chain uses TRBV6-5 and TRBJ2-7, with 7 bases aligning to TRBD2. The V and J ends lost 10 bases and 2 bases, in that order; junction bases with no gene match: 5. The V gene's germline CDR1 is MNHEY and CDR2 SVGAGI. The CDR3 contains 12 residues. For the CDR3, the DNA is TGTGCCACCCAGCGGGGTACCTACGAGCAGTACTTC. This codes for CATQRGTYEQYF.

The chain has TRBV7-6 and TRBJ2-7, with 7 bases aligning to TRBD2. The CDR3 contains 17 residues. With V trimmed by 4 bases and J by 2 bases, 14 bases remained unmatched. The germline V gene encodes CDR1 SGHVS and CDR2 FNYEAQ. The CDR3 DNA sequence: TGTGCCAGCAGCTCCGCGGTTGGGGGGGTCACACCCTACGAGCAGTACTTC. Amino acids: CASSSAVGGVTPYEQYF.

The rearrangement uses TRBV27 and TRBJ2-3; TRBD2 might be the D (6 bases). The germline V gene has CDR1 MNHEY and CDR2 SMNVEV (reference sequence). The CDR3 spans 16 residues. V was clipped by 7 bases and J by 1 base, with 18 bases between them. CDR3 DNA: TGTGCCAGCATCCGTGGCGTAGGAGGGGGCACAGATACGCAGTATTTT. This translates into CASIRGVGGGTDTQYF.

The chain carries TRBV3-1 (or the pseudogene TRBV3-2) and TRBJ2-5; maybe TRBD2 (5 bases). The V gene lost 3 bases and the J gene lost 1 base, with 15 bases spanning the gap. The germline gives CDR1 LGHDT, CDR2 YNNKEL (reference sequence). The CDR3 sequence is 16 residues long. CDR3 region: CASSHYHGVFQETQYF. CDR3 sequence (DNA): TGTGCCAGCAGCCACTACCACGGGGTGTTCCAAGAGACCCAGTACTTC.

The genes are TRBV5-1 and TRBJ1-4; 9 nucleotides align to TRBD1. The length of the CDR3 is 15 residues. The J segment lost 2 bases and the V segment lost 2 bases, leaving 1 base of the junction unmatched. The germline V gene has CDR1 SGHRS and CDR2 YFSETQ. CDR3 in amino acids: CASSLGTGTNEKLFF. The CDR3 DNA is TGCGCCAGCAGCTTAGGGACAGGGACTAATGAAAAACTGTTTTTT.

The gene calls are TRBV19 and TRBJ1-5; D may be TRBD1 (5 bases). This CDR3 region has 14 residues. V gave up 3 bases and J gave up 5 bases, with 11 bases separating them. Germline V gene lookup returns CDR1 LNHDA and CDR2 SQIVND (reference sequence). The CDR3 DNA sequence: TGTGCCAGTAGTATTACGGGGGAGGATCAGCCCCAGCATTTT. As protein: CASSITGEDQPQHF.

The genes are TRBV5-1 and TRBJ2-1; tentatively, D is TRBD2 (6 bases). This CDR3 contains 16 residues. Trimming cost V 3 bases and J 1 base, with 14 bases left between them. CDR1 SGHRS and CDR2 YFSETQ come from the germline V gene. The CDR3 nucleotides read TGCGCCAGCAGCTCCATCTTGGGGGGTTCCTACAATGAGCAGTTCTTC. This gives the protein CASSSILGGSYNEQFF.

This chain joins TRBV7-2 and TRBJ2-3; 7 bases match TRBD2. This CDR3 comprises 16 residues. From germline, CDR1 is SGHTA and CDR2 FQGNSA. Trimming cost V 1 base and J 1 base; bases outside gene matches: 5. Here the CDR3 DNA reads TGTGCCAGCAGCTTAGGGGGGGGGTTTCGCACAGATACGCAGTATTTT. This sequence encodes CASSLGGGFRTDTQYF.

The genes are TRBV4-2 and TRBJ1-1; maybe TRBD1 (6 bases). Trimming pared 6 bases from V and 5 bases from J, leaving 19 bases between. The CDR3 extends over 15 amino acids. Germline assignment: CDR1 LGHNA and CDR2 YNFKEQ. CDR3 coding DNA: TGTGCCAGCAGTCTACCTTACACAGGGAGTACTGAAGCTTTCTTT. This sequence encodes CASSLPYTGSTEAFF.

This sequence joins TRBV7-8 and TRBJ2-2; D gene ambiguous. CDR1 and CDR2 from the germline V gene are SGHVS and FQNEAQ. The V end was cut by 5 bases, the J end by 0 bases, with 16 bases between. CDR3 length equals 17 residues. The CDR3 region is CASSPPRQFANTGELFF. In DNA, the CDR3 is TGTGCCAGCAGCCCCCCGCGGCAGTTCGCGAACACCGGGGAGCTGTTTTTT.

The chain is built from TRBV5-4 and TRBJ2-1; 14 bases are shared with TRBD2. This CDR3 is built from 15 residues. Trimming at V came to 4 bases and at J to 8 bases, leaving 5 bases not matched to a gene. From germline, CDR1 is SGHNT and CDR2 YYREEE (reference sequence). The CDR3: CASSLTSGGEDEQFF. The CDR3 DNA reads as TGTGCCAGCAGCCTGACTAGCGGGGGGGAAGATGAGCAGTTCTTC. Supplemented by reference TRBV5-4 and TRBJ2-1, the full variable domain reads ETGVTQSPTHLIKTRGQQVTLRCSSQSGHNTVSWYQQALGQGPQFIFQYYREEENGRGNFPPRFSGLQFPNYSSELNVNALELDDSALYLCASSLTSGGEDEQFFGPGTRLTVL.

DNA for the CDR3: TGTGCCAGCTCAAGGGGTAGGGAAACTGAAGCTTTCTTT. This gives the protein CASSRGRETEAFF. V usage is TRBV12-3 or TRBV12-4 and J usage is TRBJ1-1, with TRBD1 as a possible D gene (5 bases). The CDR3 is made up of 13 amino acids. Trimming cost V 8 bases and J 5 bases, with 15 bases left between them.

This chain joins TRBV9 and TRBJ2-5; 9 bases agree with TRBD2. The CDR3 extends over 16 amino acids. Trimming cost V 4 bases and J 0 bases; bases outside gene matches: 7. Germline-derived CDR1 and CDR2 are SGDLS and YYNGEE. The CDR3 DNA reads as TGTGCCAGCAGCCCCAGGCTAGCGGGGTACCAAGAGACCCAGTACTTC. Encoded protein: CASSPRLAGYQETQYF.

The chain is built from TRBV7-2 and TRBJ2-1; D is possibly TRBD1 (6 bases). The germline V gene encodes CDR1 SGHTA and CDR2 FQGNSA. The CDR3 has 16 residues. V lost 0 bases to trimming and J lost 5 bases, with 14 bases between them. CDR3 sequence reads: CASSLAGGRFDNEQFF. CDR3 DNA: TGTGCCAGCAGCTTAGCTGGGGGCCGATTCGACAATGAGCAGTTCTTC.

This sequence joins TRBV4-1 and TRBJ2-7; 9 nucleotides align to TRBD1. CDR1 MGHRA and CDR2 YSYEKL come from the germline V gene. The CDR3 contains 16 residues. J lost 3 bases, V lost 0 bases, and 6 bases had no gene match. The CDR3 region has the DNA TGCGCCAGCAGCCAAGACGAGGGGACAGGGAGCTACGAGCAGTACTTC. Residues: CASSQDEGTGSYEQYF.

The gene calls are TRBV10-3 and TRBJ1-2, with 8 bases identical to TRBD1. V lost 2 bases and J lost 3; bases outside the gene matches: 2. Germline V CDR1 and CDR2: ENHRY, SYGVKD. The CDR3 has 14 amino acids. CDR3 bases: TGTGCCATCAGTGAGGTGGGACAGGACTATGGCTACACCTTC. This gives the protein CAISEVGQDYGYTF.

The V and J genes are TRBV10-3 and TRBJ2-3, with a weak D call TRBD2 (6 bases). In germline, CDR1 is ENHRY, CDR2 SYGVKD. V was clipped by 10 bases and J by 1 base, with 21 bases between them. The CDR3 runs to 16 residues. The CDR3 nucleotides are TGTGCCACGAGGGAAGGAGGGGTTGGGGGCACAGATACGCAGTATTTT. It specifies CATREGGVGGTDTQYF.

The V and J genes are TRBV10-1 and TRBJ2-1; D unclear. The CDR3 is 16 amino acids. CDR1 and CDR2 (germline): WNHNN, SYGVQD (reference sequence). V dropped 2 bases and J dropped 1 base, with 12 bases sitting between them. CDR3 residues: CASSERPGRSYNEQFF. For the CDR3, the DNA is TGCGCCAGCAGTGAGCGTCCAGGTCGGTCCTACAATGAGCAGTTCTTC.

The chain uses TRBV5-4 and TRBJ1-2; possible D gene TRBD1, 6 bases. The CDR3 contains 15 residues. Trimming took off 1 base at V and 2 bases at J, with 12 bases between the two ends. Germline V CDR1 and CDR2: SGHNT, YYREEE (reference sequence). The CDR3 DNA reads TGTGCCAGCAGCTTGCAAGGACAGCGAAACTATGGCTACACCTTC. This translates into CASSLQGQRNYGYTF.

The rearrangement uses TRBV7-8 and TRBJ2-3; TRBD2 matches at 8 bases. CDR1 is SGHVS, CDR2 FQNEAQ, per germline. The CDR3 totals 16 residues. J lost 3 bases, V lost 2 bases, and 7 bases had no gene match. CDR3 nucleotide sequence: TGTGCCAGCAGCTTACAATCGCGGGGGGCTACAGATACGCAGTATTTT. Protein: CASSLQSRGATDTQYF.

The DNA of the CDR3 is TGTGCCAGCAGCCCGGAAGTAGGAGGGACAGATACGCAGTATTTT. It is translated as CASSPEVGGTDTQYF. The chain combines TRBV7-6 with TRBJ2-3; the D gene is possibly TRBD2 (6 bases). Germline CDR1 SGHVS, CDR2 FNYEAQ. Trimming left V 5 bases short and J 3 bases short, with 15 bases between. The length of the CDR3 is 15 residues.

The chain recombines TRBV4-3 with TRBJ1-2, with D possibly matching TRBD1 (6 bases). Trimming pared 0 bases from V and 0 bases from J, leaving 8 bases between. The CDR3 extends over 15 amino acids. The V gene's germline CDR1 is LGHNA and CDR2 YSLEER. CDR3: CASSQDTGTNYGYTF. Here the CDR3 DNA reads TGCGCCAGCAGCCAAGATACAGGGACTAACTATGGCTACACCTTC.